This T cell receptor beta chain was found in a study of blood T cell repertoires in COVID-19. Study context: Nucleic acid was either cDNA or gDNA, and it came from T cells, B-cell-depleted T cells, or PBMCs.

A single count supports this clone. Sequencing used immunoSEQ multiplex PCR; TCRdb keeps in-frame clones, though not all of them. The profile covers approximately 250,000 clones, with about nine tenths appearing a single time and roughly 1.2% taken by the ten largest. The CDR3 length is 15 residues. The V and J ends lost 1 base and 2 bases, in that order; junction bases with no gene match: 2. Per the germline V gene, CDR1 is SGDLS and CDR2 is YYNGEE. This receptor was obtained from a woman aged 40 to 55 with acute COVID-19. Sequences were obtained from PBMCs or T cells enriched from blood (not recorded which). This chain joins TRBV9 and TRBJ2-1; 8 bases map to TRBD2. The CDR3 region is CASSVLAGPYNEQFF. Written as DNA, the CDR3 is TGTGCCAGCAGCGTACTAGCGGGCCCCTACAATGAGCAGTTCTTC.